This passage covers 14 T cell receptor beta chains from one sample sequenced in a study of Graves' ophthalmopathy and Graves' hyperthyroidism. Using RNA transcripts, the TCR beta CDR3 regions were amplified. Second-round multiplex PCR came after first-round RT-PCR with HTBI primers. TCRdb analysed the multiplex PCR reads with MiXCR anew, one entry per CDR3 protein. The repertoire has a few hundred thousand distinct CDR3 sequences, 35% to 45% of them found once; the top ten carry around 4%. The sequencing sample was made of peripheral blood or thyroid tissue (not recorded which). Receptors were obtained from an adult man with Graves' hyperthyroidism.

About this clonotype itself: This may be a read error: a much more frequent sequence differs by one nucleotide. The conserved phenylalanine or tryptophan is not found at the CDR3 terminus, so this likely reflects a read error. The genes are TRBV6-1 and TRBJ1-1; possibly TRBD1 for D (6 bases). The germline V and J ends were trimmed by 6 bases and 6 bases, with 17 bases remaining between them. The CDR3 contains 14 residues. CDR1 MNHNS and CDR2 SASEGT come from the germline V gene. CDR3 sequence reads: CASRTLTGTSEAFL. In DNA, the CDR3 is TGTGCCAGCAGAACCCTGACAGGAACCTCTGAAGCTTTCCTT.

The V and J genes are TRBV14 and TRBJ1-2; D is unresolved. The V gene's germline CDR1 is SGHDN and CDR2 FVKESK. CDR3 length equals 16 residues. V dropped 0 bases and J dropped 1 base, with 12 bases sitting between them. As DNA, the CDR3 is TGTGCCAGCAGCCAAGAGGCCAGGCCACATAACTATGGCTACACCTTC. Its protein product is CASSQEARPHNYGYTF.

The J gene is TRBJ1-1, the V gene TRBV20-1; D gene uncertain. The V and J ends lost 8 bases and 0 bases respectively, with 13 bases between them. Germline values: CDR1 DFQATT, CDR2 SNEGSKA (reference sequence). There are 13 residues in the CDR3. In DNA, the CDR3 is TGCAGTTACGCTGGCAGCTTGAACACTGAAGCTTTCTTT. It is translated as CSYAGSLNTEAFF.

This clonotype was detected ten times or more. The chain is built from TRBV29-1 and TRBJ1-5, with 9 bases aligning to TRBD1. CDR3 length: 13 amino acids. V shed 4 bases and J 5 bases; nucleotides not matched to a gene: 3. Germline values: CDR1 SQVTM, CDR2 ANQGSEA. The CDR3 DNA reads TGCAGCGTTGCTTGGACAGGGGATCAGCCCCAGCATTTT. Translating gives CSVAWTGDQPQHF.

This clonotype was observed many times. The chain joins TRBV7-9 to TRBJ1-6, with TRBD1 identical over 10 bases. The CDR3 is 16 residues long. Trimming cost V 2 bases and J 7 bases; bases outside gene matches: 5. Germline lookup yields CDR1 SEHNR and CDR2 FQNEAQ (reference sequence). Here the CDR3 DNA reads TGTGCCAGCAGCTTAACTTCGACAGGGGGCAATTCACCCCTCCACTTT. It yields the protein CASSLTSTGGNSPLHF.

The sample holds many counts of this clonotype. The chain has TRBV10-3 and TRBJ2-7; 8 bases line up with TRBD1. Germline lookup yields CDR1 ENHRY and CDR2 SYGVKD. V shed 4 bases and J 2 bases; nucleotides not matched to a gene: 7. The CDR3 contains 15 residues. The CDR3 DNA reads TGTGCCATCAGTGTCGTGGTGGGACAGGCCTACGAGCAGTACTTC. This sequence encodes CAISVVVGQAYEQYF.

In its sample, this clonotype was seen once. A much larger clone lies one base from this, so it may be a read error. This CDR3 is CASRKDGQGSSPLHF. Here the CDR3 DNA reads TGTGCCAGTAGAAAAGACGGGCAGGGAAGTTCACCCCTCCACTTT. The rearrangement joins TRBV19 to TRBJ1-6, with D possibly TRBD1 on 5 matching bases. This CDR3 has 15 amino acids. Germline CDR1 LNHDA, CDR2 SQIVND (reference sequence). The germline V and J ends were trimmed by 6 bases and 9 bases, with 18 bases remaining between them.

The chain is built from TRBV27 and TRBJ1-2, with TRBD1 matching over 7 bases. The CDR3 length is 14 residues. The V gene end was trimmed by 3 bases and the J gene end by 8 bases; junction bases not matched to a gene: 9. Germline V gene data show CDR1 as MNHEY and CDR2 as SMNVEV (reference sequence). The CDR3 loop is CASSFREGARGYTF. The CDR3 DNA is TGTGCCAGCAGTTTTCGTGAGGGGGCGCGAGGCTACACCTTC.

This clonotype was observed a few times. This sequence joins TRBV10-1 and TRBJ2-3; 10 nucleotides align to TRBD1. The germline V gene has CDR1 WNHNN and CDR2 SYGVQD (reference sequence). CDR3 length: 16 residues. J lost 6 bases, V lost 4 bases, and 10 bases had no gene match. CDR3 loop: CASSALTGTGVDTQYF. CDR3 coding DNA: TGCGCCAGCAGTGCTCTTACCGGGACAGGGGTGGATACGCAGTATTTT.

This clonotype was detected ten times or more. This rearrangement joins TRBV20-1 to TRBJ1-5, with a tentative D call TRBD1 (6 bases). This CDR3 comprises 19 residues. Trimming removed 3 bases at V and 3 bases at J, with 27 bases between. Germline V CDR1 and CDR2: DFQATT, SNEGSKA (reference sequence). The CDR3 reads CSASGGWGSGEFDNQPQHF. CDR3 nucleotides: TGCAGTGCTAGCGGGGGATGGGGCTCAGGGGAGTTTGACAATCAGCCCCAGCATTTT.

The table lists this clonotype with many counts. The chain combines TRBV7-9 with TRBJ2-7, with a tentative D call TRBD1 (6 bases). The germline V gene encodes CDR1 SEHNR and CDR2 FQNEAQ (reference sequence). Trimming cost V 11 bases and J 1 base, with 15 bases left between them. The CDR3 extends over 13 amino acids. CDR3 sequence: CAEGTGSSYEQYF. CDR3 nucleotide sequence: TGTGCCGAAGGCACAGGGAGTTCCTACGAGCAGTACTTC.

The chain is built from TRBV7-9 and TRBJ2-7; D is possibly TRBD1 or TRBD2 (5 bases each). CDR1 is SEHNR, CDR2 FQNEAQ, per germline (reference sequence). V was cut by 9 bases and J by 3 bases, with 6 bases left in between. The CDR3 is 10 residues long. CDR3 amino acids: CARGDYEQYF. The CDR3 DNA sequence: TGTGCCAGGGGGGACTACGAGCAGTACTTC.

Only a few counts were recorded for this clonotype. The V call is TRBV2, the J call TRBJ2-3; D is perhaps TRBD1 (5 bases). V was shortened by 1 base and J by 0 bases, with 8 bases between the two germline ends. The CDR3 is 15 residues long. In germline, CDR1 is SNHLY, CDR2 FYNNEI. For the CDR3, the DNA is TGTGCCAGCAGTGAAGGGACATCTAGCACAGATACGCAGTATTTT. It specifies CASSEGTSSTDTQYF.

This clonotype came up many times. For the CDR3, the DNA is TGTGCCAGCAGCAGAAGGACGGGGAACACTGAAGCTTTCTTT. This encodes CASSRRTGNTEAFF. This chain joins TRBV5-8 and TRBJ1-1; no clear D gene. Germline CDR1 and CDR2: SGHTS and YDEGEE. V shed 4 bases and J shed 1 base, with 11 bases lying between them. This CDR3 spans 14 amino acids.